The rows below give T cell receptor beta chains drawn from one sample of a study of T cell responses to AZD1222 COVID-19 vaccine. Profiling relied on immunoSEQ multiplex PCR, and the TCRdb table lists in-frame clones only, not all of them. The sample shows roughly 80,000 clones, 88% of them seen only once. Specimen: peripheral blood, collected on day 0 of MenACWY control vaccination. The receptors were gathered from an adult in good health. The CDR3 runs from the conserved cysteine through the conserved F or W. Each record gives: J gene, D gene, V gene, clone size, CDR3 DNA, CDR3 protein. D genes are given only for firm matches. For some rows the clone size is stated as once, few or many, or as a class when expanded; others skip it.

J gene: TRBJ1-2; D gene: NA; V gene: TRBV5-1; clone size: few; CDR3 DNA: TGCGCCAGCAGCGAGGACTCCTTGGAGGGCTACACCTTC; CDR3 protein: CASSEDSLEGYTF
J gene: TRBJ1-5; D gene: NA; V gene: TRBV7-6; clone size: NA; CDR3 DNA: TGTGCCAGCAGCTTAGTCCCTTCCGGGGGCCCTCAGCCCCAGCATTTT; CDR3 protein: CASSLVPSGGPQPQHF
J gene: TRBJ1-3; D gene: TRBD1; V gene: TRBV11-2; clone size: NA; CDR3 DNA: TGTGCCAGCAGCCTCAGGGGGGTAACTGGAAACACCATATATTTT; CDR3 protein: CASSLRGVTGNTIYF
J gene: TRBJ1-2; D gene: NA; V gene: TRBV7-9; clone size: NA; CDR3 DNA: TGTGCCAGCAGCCGCCAGGGGGGCTACACCTTC; CDR3 protein: CASSRQGGYTF
J gene: TRBJ2-1; D gene: NA; V gene: TRBV30; clone size: NA; CDR3 DNA: TGTGCCTGGAGTTCCCAGGATGAGCAGTTCTTC; CDR3 protein: CAWSSQDEQFF
J gene: TRBJ1-1; D gene: NA; V gene: TRBV5-1; clone size: NA; CDR3 DNA: TGCGCCAGCAGCCGGACGGGGAACACTGAAGCTTTCTTT; CDR3 protein: CASSRTGNTEAFF
J gene: TRBJ2-3; D gene: NA; V gene: TRBV24-1; clone size: once; CDR3 DNA: TGTGCCACCAGTGACTCACTCTTGGATACGCAGTATTTT; CDR3 protein: CATSDSLLDTQYF
J gene: TRBJ2-1; D gene: TRBD1; V gene: TRBV7-2; clone size: NA; CDR3 DNA: TGTGCCAGCAGAGGGGCAGGGGGTGGGAATGAGCAGTTCTTC; CDR3 protein: CASRGAGGGNEQFF
J gene: TRBJ2-7; D gene: NA; V gene: TRBV15; clone size: once; CDR3 DNA: TGTGCCACCAGCAGAGACCAGGGCCCCTACGAGCAGTACTTC; CDR3 protein: CATSRDQGPYEQYF
J gene: TRBJ1-3; D gene: NA; V gene: TRBV3-1/TRBV3-2; clone size: NA; CDR3 DNA: TGTGCCAGCAGCCAAGATCTGGGTTGCAGGGCCCCTGGAAACACCATATATTTT; CDR3 protein: CASSQDLGCRAPGNTIYF
J gene: TRBJ2-5; D gene: TRBD2; V gene: TRBV3-1/TRBV3-2; clone size: NA; CDR3 DNA: TGTGCCAGCAGCCCCAGGGTAAGCGGGGGGGCGAAGACCCAGTACTTC; CDR3 protein: CASSPRVSGGAKTQYF
J gene: TRBJ1-3; D gene: NA; V gene: TRBV4-3; clone size: once; CDR3 DNA: TGCGCCAGCAGCCACCGGGGGGCTGGAAACACCATATATTTT; CDR3 protein: CASSHRGAGNTIYF
J gene: TRBJ2-2; D gene: TRBD2; V gene: TRBV3-1/TRBV3-2; clone size: NA; CDR3 DNA: TGTGCCAGCAGCCCCGGGACTAGCGGCGGGGAGCTGTTTTTT; CDR3 protein: CASSPGTSGGELFF
J gene: TRBJ1-2; D gene: NA; V gene: TRBV28; clone size: NA; CDR3 DNA: TGTGCCAGCATCGGGGCGATTGGCTATGGCTACACCTTC; CDR3 protein: CASIGAIGYGYTF
J gene: TRBJ1-1; D gene: NA; V gene: TRBV3-1/TRBV3-2; clone size: NA; CDR3 DNA: TGTGCCAGCAGCCAAACGGCCGGGGAAGCTTTCTTT; CDR3 protein: CASSQTAGEAFF
J gene: TRBJ1-1; D gene: TRBD1; V gene: TRBV19; clone size: NA; CDR3 DNA: TGTGCCAGTAGTCTGACTTTTGACAGGGGCACTGAAGCTTTCTTT; CDR3 protein: CASSLTFDRGTEAFF
J gene: TRBJ1-2; D gene: NA; V gene: TRBV6-5; clone size: NA; CDR3 DNA: TGTGCCAGCAGTAGGGTCGGGGATGGCTACACCTTC; CDR3 protein: CASSRVGDGYTF
J gene: TRBJ2-1; D gene: NA; V gene: TRBV10-3; clone size: NA; CDR3 DNA: TGTGCCATCAGTGAGTCCTACGGCTACAATGAGCAGTTCTTC; CDR3 protein: CAISESYGYNEQFF